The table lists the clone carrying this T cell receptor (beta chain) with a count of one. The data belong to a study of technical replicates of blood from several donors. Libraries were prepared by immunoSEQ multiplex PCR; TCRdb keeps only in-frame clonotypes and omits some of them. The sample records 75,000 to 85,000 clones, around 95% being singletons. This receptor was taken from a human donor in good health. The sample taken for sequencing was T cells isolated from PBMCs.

The CDR3 here is CASSGGQGTGAFF. CDR3 sequence (DNA): TGTGCCAGCAGCGGGGGACAGGGGACCGGCGCTTTCTTT. This chain joins TRBV7-3 and TRBJ1-1; 10 nucleotides line up with TRBD1. V shed 5 bases and J 11 bases; nucleotides not matched to a gene: 8. This CDR3 is 13 amino acids long. The germline V gene has CDR1 SGHTA and CDR2 FQGTGA.